The next 5 T cell receptor beta chains were all read from a single sample in a study of shared clonotypes between healthy human individuals. Clones were sequenced by immunoSEQ multiplex PCR, and TCRdb holds only the in-frame ones, with some missing. The sample holds hundreds of thousands of clones, about 96% seen once. CD8 cells regarded as naive lacked CD45RO, were positively chosen for CCR7, and omitted terminally differentiated effector memory CD45RA+ cells. The material sequenced was naive CD8+ T cells sorted from blood. These receptor sequences come from a woman aged 25 to 39 in good health.

The chain has TRBV29-1 and TRBJ2-3; TRBD2 agrees at 10 bases. After removal of 4 bases from V and 1 base from J, the junction contained 8 bases not matched to a gene. Germline assignment: CDR1 SQVTM and CDR2 ANQGSEA. CDR3 length equals 16 residues. The CDR3 sequence is CSVVVVGTSGTDTQYF. CDR3 nucleotide sequence: TGCAGCGTTGTTGTGGTGGGGACTAGCGGCACAGATACGCAGTATTTT.

The CDR3 sequence: CASSPPSSTSLGNEQFF. For the CDR3, the DNA is TGTGCCAGCTCACCACCGTCTAGCACCAGCCTAGGAAATGAGCAGTTCTTC. The rearrangement joins TRBV18 to TRBJ2-1, with D possibly TRBD2 on 5 matching bases. From germline, CDR1 is KGHSH and CDR2 LQKENI. Trimming shortened V by 0 bases and J by 7 bases, and 19 bases separated the two germline ends. The CDR3 is 17 residues long.

The V gene is TRBV28, the J gene TRBJ2-1, with D perhaps TRBD1 or TRBD2 (5 bases each). V dropped 2 bases and J dropped 6 bases, with 8 bases sitting between them. Germline lookup yields CDR1 MDHEN and CDR2 SYDVKM. The CDR3 totals 13 residues. CDR3 protein: CASSLLGTNEQFF. CDR3 coding DNA: TGTGCCAGCAGTTTACTCGGGACCAATGAGCAGTTCTTC.

The rearrangement uses TRBV28 and TRBJ1-1; TRBD1 might be the D (5 bases). Trimming took off 2 bases at V and 4 bases at J, with 17 bases between the two ends. The germline CDR1 and CDR2 sequences are MDHEN and SYDVKM. The CDR3 is made up of 16 amino acids. Here the CDR3 DNA reads TGTGCCAGCAGTTTAGACAGCTATGGGGAAGTCACTGAAGCTTTCTTT. It codes for CASSLDSYGEVTEAFF.

This clone was observed a single time. V gene TRBV28 combines with J gene TRBJ2-7; D uncertain. The CDR3 loop spans 12 amino acids. CDR1 MDHEN and CDR2 SYDVKM come from the germline V gene. The V end was cut by 8 bases, the J end by 3 bases, with 11 bases between. CDR3 in amino acids: CASGRAYYEQYF. The CDR3 DNA is TGTGCCAGCGGCCGGGCTTACTACGAGCAGTACTTC.